The clone carrying this TCR beta chain has a handful of counts. No antigen is known for it. The CDR3 is made up of 12 amino acids. Germline assignment: CDR1 SGHNT and CDR2 YYREEE (reference sequence). V dropped 6 bases and J dropped 0 bases, with 6 bases sitting between them. The data belong to a study of T cell responses to AZD1222 COVID-19 vaccine. General observations from the study: Unmutated variant regions reportedly attract nearly half of all spike-specific TCRs. Baseline serology detected seropositivity in only six AZD1222 recipients. Increases in Spike-specific TCR breadth and depth were seen after two AZD1222 doses.

TCRdb's table, derived via immunoSEQ multiplex PCR, lists solely in-frame clones and lacks some. The data hold fewer than 110,000 clones, with 87% observed a single time. V and J are TRBV5-4 and TRBJ1-2; D may be TRBD1 (5 bases). Sequences were derived from peripheral blood, sampled 28 days after the second AZD1222 dose. The sequence was obtained from an adult who received the AZD1222 COVID-19 vaccine. CDR3 residues: CASKGANYGYTF. CDR3 DNA: TGTGCCAGCAAAGGGGCTAACTATGGCTACACCTTC.